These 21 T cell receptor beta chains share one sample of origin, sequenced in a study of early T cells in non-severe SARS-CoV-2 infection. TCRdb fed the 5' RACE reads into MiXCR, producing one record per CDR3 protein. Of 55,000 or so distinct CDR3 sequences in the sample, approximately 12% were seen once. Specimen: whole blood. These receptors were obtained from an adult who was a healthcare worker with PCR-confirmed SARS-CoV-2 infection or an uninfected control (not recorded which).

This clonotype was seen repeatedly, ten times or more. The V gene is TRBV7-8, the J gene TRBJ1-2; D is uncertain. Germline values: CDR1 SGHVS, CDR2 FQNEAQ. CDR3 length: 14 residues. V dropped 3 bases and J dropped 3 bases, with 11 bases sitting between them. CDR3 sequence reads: CASSFDRRDYGYTF. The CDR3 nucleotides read TGTGCCAGCAGCTTCGACCGCCGAGACTATGGCTACACCTTC.

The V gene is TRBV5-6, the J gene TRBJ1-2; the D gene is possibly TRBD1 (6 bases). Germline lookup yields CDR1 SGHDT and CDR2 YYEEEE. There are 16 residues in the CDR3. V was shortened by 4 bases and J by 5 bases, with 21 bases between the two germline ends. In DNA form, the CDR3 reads TGTGCCAGCAGCGATTACGACAGGCCTCCCAGTTATGGCTACACCTTC. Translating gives CASSDYDRPPSYGYTF.

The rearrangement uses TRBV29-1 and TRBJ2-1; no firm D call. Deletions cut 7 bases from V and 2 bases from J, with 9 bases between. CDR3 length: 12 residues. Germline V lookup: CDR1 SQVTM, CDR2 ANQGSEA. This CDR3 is CSADRPYNEQFF. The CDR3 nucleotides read TGCAGCGCGGATCGCCCCTACAATGAGCAGTTCTTC.

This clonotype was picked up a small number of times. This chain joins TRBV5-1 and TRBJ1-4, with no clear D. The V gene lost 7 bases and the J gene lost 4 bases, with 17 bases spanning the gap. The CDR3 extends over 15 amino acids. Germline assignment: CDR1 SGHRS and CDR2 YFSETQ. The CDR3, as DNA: TGCGCCAGCTCCGCAAAGGTGGGGAGTAATGAAAAACTGTTTTTT. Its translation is CASSAKVGSNEKLFF.

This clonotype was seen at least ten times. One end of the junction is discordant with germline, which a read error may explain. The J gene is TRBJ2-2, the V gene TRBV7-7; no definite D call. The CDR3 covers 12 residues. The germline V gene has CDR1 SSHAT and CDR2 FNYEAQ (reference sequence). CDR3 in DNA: TGTGCTAGCAGCAGTGGGGCCGGGGAGCTGTTTTTT. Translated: CASSSGAGELFF.

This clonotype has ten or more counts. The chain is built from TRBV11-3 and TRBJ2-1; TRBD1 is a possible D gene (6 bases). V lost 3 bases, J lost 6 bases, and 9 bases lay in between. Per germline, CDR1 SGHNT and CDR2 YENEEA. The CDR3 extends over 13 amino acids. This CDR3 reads CASSLQGSNEQFF. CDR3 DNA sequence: TGTGCCAGCAGCTTGCAGGGGTCCAATGAGCAGTTCTTC.

In DNA, the CDR3 is TGTGCCAGCAGCTTCCAGCGGGGGACCACCTACGAGCAGTACTTC. Protein sequence: CASSFQRGTTYEQYF. The V call is TRBV11-2, the J call TRBJ2-7; 8 bases align to TRBD2. The trim removed 3 bases at V and 2 bases at J, leaving 6 bases unmatched. The CDR3 loop spans 15 amino acids. Germline values: CDR1 SGHAT, CDR2 FQNNGV.

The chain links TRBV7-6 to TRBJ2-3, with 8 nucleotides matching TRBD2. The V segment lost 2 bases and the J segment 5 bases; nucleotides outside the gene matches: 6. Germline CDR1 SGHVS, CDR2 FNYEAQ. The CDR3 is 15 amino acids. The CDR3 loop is CASSLRGGKEDTQYF. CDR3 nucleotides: TGTGCCAGCAGCTTACGCGGGGGGAAGGAAGATACGCAGTATTTT. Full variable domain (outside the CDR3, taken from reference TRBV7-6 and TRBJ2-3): GAGVSQSPRYKVTKRGQDVALRCDPISGHVSLYWYRQALGQGPEFLTYFNYEAQQDKSGLPNDRFSAERPEGSISTLTIQRTEQRDSAMYRCASSLRGGKEDTQYFGPGTRLTVL.

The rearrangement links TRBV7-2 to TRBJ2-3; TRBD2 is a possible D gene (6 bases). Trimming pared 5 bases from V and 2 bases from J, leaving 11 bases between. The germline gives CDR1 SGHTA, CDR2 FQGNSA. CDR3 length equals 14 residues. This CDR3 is CASSQGGLTDTQYF. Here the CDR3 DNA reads TGTGCCAGCAGCCAGGGAGGACTCACAGATACGCAGTATTTT.

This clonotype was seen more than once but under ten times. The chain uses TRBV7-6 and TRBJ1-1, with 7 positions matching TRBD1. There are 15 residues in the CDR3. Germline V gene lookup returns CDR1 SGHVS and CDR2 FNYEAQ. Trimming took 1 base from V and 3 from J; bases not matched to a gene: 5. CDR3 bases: TGTGCCAGCAGCTTAGAGCCAGGGGGGGACACTGAAGCTTTCTTT. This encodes CASSLEPGGDTEAFF.

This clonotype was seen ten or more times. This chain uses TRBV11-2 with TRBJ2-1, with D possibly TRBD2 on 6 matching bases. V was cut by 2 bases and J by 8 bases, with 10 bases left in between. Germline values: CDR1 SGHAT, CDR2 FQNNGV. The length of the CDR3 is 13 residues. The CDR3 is CASSLRDFYEQFF. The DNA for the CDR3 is TGTGCCAGCAGCTTACGGGACTTCTATGAGCAGTTCTTC.

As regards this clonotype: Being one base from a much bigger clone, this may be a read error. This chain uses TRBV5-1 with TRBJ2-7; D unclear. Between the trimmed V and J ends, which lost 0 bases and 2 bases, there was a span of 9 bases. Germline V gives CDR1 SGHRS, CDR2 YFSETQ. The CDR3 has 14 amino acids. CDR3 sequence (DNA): TGCGCCAGCAGCTTGGATACACGAACCTACGAGCAGTACTTC. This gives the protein CASSLDTRTYEQYF.

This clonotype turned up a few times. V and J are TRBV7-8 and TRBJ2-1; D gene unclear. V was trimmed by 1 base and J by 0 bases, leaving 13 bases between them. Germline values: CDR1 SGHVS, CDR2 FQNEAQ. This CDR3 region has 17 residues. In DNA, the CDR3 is TGTGCCAGCAGCTTAGTCGGAAGACTGAACTCCTACAATGAGCAGTTCTTC. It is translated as CASSLVGRLNSYNEQFF.

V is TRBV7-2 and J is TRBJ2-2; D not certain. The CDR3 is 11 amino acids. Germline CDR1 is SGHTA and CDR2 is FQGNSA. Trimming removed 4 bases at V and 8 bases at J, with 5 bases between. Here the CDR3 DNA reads TGTGCCAGCAGCTCCCCTGGGGAGCTGTTTTTT. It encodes CASSSPGELFF.

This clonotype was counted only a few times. The CDR3, as DNA: TGTGCCATCAGTGCGGGGGAGGGCAATCAGCCCCAGCATTTT. The encoded protein is CAISAGEGNQPQHF. The chain links TRBV10-3 to TRBJ1-5, with D possibly TRBD1 on 5 matching bases. V lost 4 bases and J lost 2, with 9 bases in between. Per germline, CDR1 ENHRY and CDR2 SYGVKD. CDR3 length: 14 amino acids.

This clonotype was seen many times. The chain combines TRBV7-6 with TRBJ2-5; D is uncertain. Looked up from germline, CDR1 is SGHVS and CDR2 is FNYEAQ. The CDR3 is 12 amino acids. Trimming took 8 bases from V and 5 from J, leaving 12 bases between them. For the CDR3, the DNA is TGTGCCAGCCGCAGTTACGGGGAGACCCAGTACTTC. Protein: CASRSYGETQYF.

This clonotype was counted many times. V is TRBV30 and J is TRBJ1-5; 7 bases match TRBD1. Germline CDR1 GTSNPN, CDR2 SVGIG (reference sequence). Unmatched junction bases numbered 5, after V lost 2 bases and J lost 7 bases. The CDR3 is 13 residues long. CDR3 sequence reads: CAWSHAGGQPQHF. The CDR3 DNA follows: TGTGCCTGGAGTCACGCAGGGGGGCAGCCCCAGCATTTT.

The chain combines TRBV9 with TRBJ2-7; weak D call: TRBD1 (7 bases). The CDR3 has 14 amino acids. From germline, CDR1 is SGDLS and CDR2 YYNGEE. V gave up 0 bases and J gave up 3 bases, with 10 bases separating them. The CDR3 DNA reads TGTGCCAGCAGCGTAGCAGGGGGGCGCTACGAGCAGTACTTC. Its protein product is CASSVAGGRYEQYF. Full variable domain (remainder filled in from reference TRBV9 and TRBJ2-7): DSGVTQTPKHLITATGQRVTLRCSPRSGDLSVYWYQQSLDQGLQFLIQYYNGEERAKGNILERFSAQQFPDLHSELNLSSLELGDSALYFCASSVAGGRYEQYFGPGTRLTVT.

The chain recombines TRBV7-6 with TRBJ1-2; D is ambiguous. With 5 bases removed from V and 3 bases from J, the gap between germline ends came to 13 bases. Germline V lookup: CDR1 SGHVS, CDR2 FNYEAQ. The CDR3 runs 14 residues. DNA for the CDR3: TGTGCCAGCAGCCCCGTGGTCAATGACTATGGCTACACCTTC. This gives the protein CASSPVVNDYGYTF.

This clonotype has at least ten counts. This CDR3 is CASSSVATDTQYF. CDR3 DNA sequence: TGTGCCAGCAGCTCGGTAGCGACAGATACGCAGTATTTT. This chain links TRBV5-6 with TRBJ2-3, with D perhaps TRBD2 (5 bases). The CDR3 sequence is 13 residues long. Germline CDR1 is SGHDT and CDR2 is YYEEEE. V dropped 3 bases and J dropped 3 bases, with 8 bases sitting between them.

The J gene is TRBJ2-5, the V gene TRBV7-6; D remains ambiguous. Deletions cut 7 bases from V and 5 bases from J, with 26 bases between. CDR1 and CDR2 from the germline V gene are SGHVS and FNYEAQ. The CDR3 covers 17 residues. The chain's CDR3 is CASTLKSSRSPSETQYF. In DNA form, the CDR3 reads TGTGCCAGCACCCTAAAATCCTCCAGGAGCCCTTCGGAGACCCAGTACTTC.